The rows below give T cell receptor beta chains drawn from one sample of a study of identical twins. MiXCR, applied by TCRdb to the 5' RACE reads, yields one record per CDR3 protein. This table has a few hundred thousand distinct CDR3 sequences, about 8.3% appearing once. The data also belong to a second study, concerning yellow fever vaccine responses in identical twins.

Sequenced material: CD8+ T cells sorted from blood. All receptors come from a woman aged 18-29 years in good health. Both conserved end residues are part of each CDR3. D genes are given only for firm matches. Clone size is not always given. Where it is, it says once, few, many or a class for expanded clones.

TRBV5-6	many	-	TRBJ2-7	CASSNDGRDGYEQYF	TGTGCCAGCAGCAATGACGGAAGGGATGGATACGAGCAGTACTTC
TRBV5-6	few	TRBD2	TRBJ2-7	CASTLTSGSYEQYF	TGTGCCAGCACCCTTACTAGCGGGAGCTACGAGCAGTACTTC
TRBV20-1	-	-	TRBJ2-1	CSARGMNEQFF	TGCAGTGCCCGAGGGATGAATGAGCAGTTCTTC
TRBV7-8	-	-	TRBJ1-2	CASSLLSEHYGYTF	TGTGCCAGCAGCTTACTATCAGAACACTATGGCTACACCTTC
TRBV9	few	-	TRBJ2-3	CASSGRDTQYF	TGTGCCAGCAGCGGACGGGATACGCAGTATTTT
TRBV7-9	many	-	TRBJ1-3	CASSLFGGNTIYF	TGTGCCAGCAGCTTATTCGGGGGAAACACCATATATTTT
TRBV7-9	many	TRBD1	TRBJ2-1	CASRPTGPNEQFF	TGTGCCAGTCGGCCGACAGGGCCCAATGAGCAGTTCTTC
TRBV14	-	TRBD2	TRBJ2-7	CASSLPGLAYEQYF	TGTGCCAGCAGCCTACCGGGACTAGCCTACGAGCAGTACTTC
TRBV4-2	many	TRBD2	TRBJ2-6	CASSPRLAGGSGANVLTF	TGTGCCAGCAGCCCTCGACTAGCGGGAGGATCTGGGGCCAACGTCCTGACTTTC
TRBV5-5	few	-	TRBJ2-7	CASSTGWGPEQYF	TGTGCCAGCAGCACGGGCTGGGGTCCCGAGCAGTACTTC
TRBV6-5	-	-	TRBJ2-7	CASSYSYSYEQYF	TGTGCCAGCAGTTACTCCTATTCCTACGAGCAGTACTTC
TRBV6-2/TRBV6-3	few	-	TRBJ2-5	CASQQYQETQYF	TGTGCCAGCCAGCAGTACCAAGAGACCCAGTACTTC
TRBV28	few	TRBD1	TRBJ2-1	CASHRGLNEQFF	TGTGCCAGCCACAGGGGTCTGAATGAGCAGTTCTTC
TRBV4-1	few	TRBD2	TRBJ2-4	CASSQDRGRTSIQYF	TGCGCCAGCAGCCAAGATCGCGGGAGAACCTCCATTCAGTACTTC
TRBV7-6	few	-	TRBJ2-2	CASSSGTVTGELFF	TGTGCCAGCAGCTCTGGGACCGTGACCGGGGAGCTGTTTTTT
TRBV4-1	few	-	TRBJ2-7	CASSPDSNSYEQYF	TGCGCCAGCAGCCCGGACAGTAACTCCTACGAGCAGTACTTC
TRBV7-8	few	-	TRBJ2-1	CASSLVPGRNEQFF	TGTGCCAGCAGCTTAGTCCCAGGACGCAATGAGCAGTTCTTC
TRBV9	-	-	TRBJ2-7	CASSVGAEISYEQYF	TGTGCCAGCAGCGTAGGCGCAGAGATTTCCTACGAGCAGTACTTC
TRBV7-9	few	TRBD2	TRBJ2-3	CASSQDVLAGPTDTQYF	TGTGCCAGCAGCCAAGATGTCCTAGCGGGACCCACAGATACGCAGTATTTT
TRBV7-2	-	TRBD1	TRBJ2-1	CASRLQGANEQFF	TGTGCCAGCAGGTTACAGGGGGCAAATGAGCAGTTCTTC
TRBV13	few	TRBD2	TRBJ2-7	CASSPRGTSGSYEQYF	TGTGCCAGCAGCCCGCGAGGGACTAGCGGTTCCTACGAGCAGTACTTC
TRBV18	-	-	TRBJ1-1	CASSPSVTEAFF	TGTGCCAGCTCACCATCAGTGACTGAAGCTTTCTTT
TRBV29-1	many	-	TRBJ1-2	CSVVHAYGYTF	TGCAGCGTTGTCCACGCCTATGGCTACACCTTC
TRBV6-1	-	-	TRBJ2-5	CASSGGAGGRETQYF	TGTGCCAGCAGTGGCGGGGCAGGGGGTAGGGAGACCCAGTACTTC
TRBV5-1	many	-	TRBJ2-7	CASSLYLGLEQYF	TGCGCCAGCAGCTTGTATCTGGGGCTCGAGCAGTACTTC
TRBV27	-	TRBD1	TRBJ2-5	CASSSLQGTLYPQETQYF	TGTGCCAGCAGTTCTTTACAGGGGACGCTCTACCCTCAAGAGACCCAGTACTTC
TRBV5-1	many	TRBD1	TRBJ2-5	CASSWFGQGEEETQYF	TGCGCCAGCAGCTGGTTTGGACAGGGGGAGGAAGAGACCCAGTACTTC
TRBV7-9	-	-	TRBJ2-7	CASSFFGPISYEQYF	TGTGCCAGCAGCTTTTTCGGGCCAATCTCCTACGAGCAGTACTTC
TRBV7-9	-	TRBD2	TRBJ2-2	CASSSAGGSATGELFF	TGTGCCAGCAGCTCAGCGGGAGGTTCAGCTACCGGGGAGCTGTTTTTT
TRBV7-8	-	TRBD2	TRBJ2-7	CASSPMGGGTYEQYF	TGTGCCAGCAGCCCGATGGGCGGGGGGACCTACGAGCAGTACTTC
TRBV20-1	many	-	TRBJ1-1	CSARDAQEAFF	TGCAGTGCTAGAGATGCCCAGGAAGCTTTCTTT
TRBV24-1	-	-	TRBJ1-5	CATSDLYVGASVSSNQPQHF	TGTGCCACCAGTGATTTGTATGTAGGGGCCAGCGTATCAAGCAATCAGCCCCAGCATTTT
TRBV3-1	-	-	TRBJ2-1	CASSLNVNQQFF	TGTGCCAGCAGCCTGAATGTGAACCAGCAGTTCTTC
TRBV6-2/TRBV6-3	many	-	TRBJ2-1	CASSYDHLTLEDEQFF	TGTGCCAGCAGTTACGATCACCTAACCCTGGAAGATGAGCAGTTCTTC
TRBV27	-	TRBD1	TRBJ1-2	CASSDRGQGNYGYTF	TGTGCCAGCAGTGACAGGGGGCAGGGAAACTATGGCTACACCTTC
TRBV29-1	many	-	TRBJ2-1	CSGAPRPNTYNEQFF	TGCAGCGGTGCCCCTAGACCTAACACCTACAATGAGCAGTTCTTC
TRBV5-6	few	TRBD1	TRBJ2-5	CASSKDRLQYF	TGTGCCAGCAGCAAGGACAGGCTCCAGTACTTC
TRBV21-1	few	-	TRBJ2-5	CASRSNDRETQYF	TGTGCCAGCAGGTCAAACGATCGGGAGACCCAGTACTTC
TRBV29-1	many	TRBD1	TRBJ1-2	CSVEDRAYGYTF	TGCAGCGTCGAGGACAGGGCCTATGGCTACACCTTC
TRBV29-1	-	-	TRBJ2-7	CSVDGSPYEQYF	TGCAGCGTTGATGGTAGTCCCTACGAGCAGTACTTC
TRBV11-2	-	-	TRBJ2-7	CASKPTESYEQYF	TGTGCCAGCAAGCCAACAGAGTCCTACGAGCAGTACTTC
TRBV6-5	-	TRBD1	TRBJ2-7	CASSYPLGGDLYEQYF	TGTGCCAGCAGCTACCCCTTAGGGGGCGACTTGTACGAGCAGTACTTC
TRBV7-9	many	-	TRBJ2-5	CASSPTGNFQETQYF	TGTGCCAGCAGCCCAACAGGGAATTTCCAAGAGACCCAGTACTTC
TRBV13	-	-	TRBJ2-5	CASSLEGQVQYF	TGTGCCAGCAGCTTAGAAGGGCAGGTCCAGTACTTC
TRBV6-2/TRBV6-3	-	-	TRBJ1-6	CASSYEEDYNSPLHF	TGTGCCAGCAGTTACGAGGAGGACTATAATTCACCCCTCCACTTT
TRBV4-3	many	TRBD2	TRBJ2-1	CASSQDSAGEQFF	TGCGCCAGCAGCCAAGATTCAGCGGGGGAGCAGTTCTTC
TRBV5-5	-	TRBD1	TRBJ2-7	CASSLMPDRGYEQYF	TGTGCCAGCAGCCTGATGCCGGACAGGGGTTACGAGCAGTACTTC
TRBV7-9	few	TRBD2	TRBJ2-1	CASSATSGKEEQFF	TGTGCCAGCAGCGCTACTAGCGGGAAGGAAGAGCAGTTCTTC
TRBV12-3/TRBV12-4	many	-	TRBJ2-7	CASSLPPSEQYF	TGTGCCAGCAGTTTACCCCCCTCCGAGCAGTACTTC
TRBV20-1	few	TRBD2	TRBJ2-7	CSARDFEREVYEQYF	TGCAGTGCTAGAGATTTCGAGCGGGAGGTATACGAGCAGTACTTC
TRBV5-5	few	TRBD1	TRBJ2-7	CASSWTGASYEQYF	TGTGCCAGCAGTTGGACAGGAGCCTCCTACGAGCAGTACTTC
TRBV5-8	few	-	TRBJ1-5	CASSLGAGDQPQHF	TGTGCCAGCAGCTTGGGGGCGGGGGATCAGCCCCAGCATTTT
TRBV28	few	TRBD2	TRBJ2-1	CASSTPSSGTTYNEQFF	TGTGCCAGCAGTACCCCATCTAGCGGGACGACCTACAATGAGCAGTTCTTC